These 26 T cell receptor beta chains were sequenced from one sample in a study of identical twins. TCRdb independently ran MiXCR on the 5' RACE reads; one entry per CDR3 protein. The sample records about 530,000 distinct CDR3 sequences, around 15% being singletons. The same data also contributed to another study, on yellow fever vaccine responses in identical twins.

The specimen sequenced was CD4+ T cells sorted from blood. The source is a woman younger than 35 in good health.

This clonotype came up a few times. This chain uses TRBV20-1 with TRBJ1-4, with D unresolved. This CDR3 has 10 amino acids. V gave up 5 bases and J gave up 8 bases, with 6 bases separating them. Germline V gene data show CDR1 as DFQATT and CDR2 as SNEGSKA (reference sequence). The CDR3 loop reads CSASKEKLFF. DNA for the CDR3: TGCAGTGCTTCCAAAGAAAAACTGTTTTTT.

The rearrangement joins TRBV25-1 to TRBJ1-1; possible D gene TRBD1, 5 bases. Germline-derived CDR1 and CDR2 are MGHDK and SYGVNS. There are 14 residues in the CDR3. Deletions cut 7 bases from V and 2 bases from J, with 14 bases between. CDR3 in DNA: TGTGCCAGCAAAGAGAAGGGGCTAAACACTGAAGCTTTCTTT. The encoded protein is CASKEKGLNTEAFF.

V usage is TRBV9 and J usage is TRBJ2-2; D gene ambiguous. The CDR3 runs 16 residues. The V gene's germline CDR1 is SGDLS and CDR2 YYNGEE. V dropped 0 bases and J dropped 0 bases, with 9 bases sitting between them. The CDR3 protein is CASSVAFNANTGELFF. In nucleotides, the CDR3 is TGTGCCAGCAGCGTAGCTTTCAATGCGAACACCGGGGAGCTGTTTTTT.

V usage is TRBV6-1 and J usage is TRBJ2-3, with 7 nucleotides matching TRBD1. The junction had 15 bases not matched to a gene; V was cut back by 7 bases and J by 14 bases. CDR1 and CDR2 (germline): MNHNS, SASEGT. The CDR3 contains 13 residues. The CDR3, as DNA: TGTGCCAGCAACAGGGGACATCATGTAAATGTGTATTTT. This gives the protein CASNRGHHVNVYF.

CDR3 nucleotides: TGTGCCAGCAGCTTGGTGGCTAGCGGGAGTGTCAGCTACGAGCAGTACTTC. Its protein product is CASSLVASGSVSYEQYF. V and J are TRBV5-6 and TRBJ2-7; 10 bases agree with TRBD2. Germline V gene sequence: CDR1 SGHDT, CDR2 YYEEEE. The CDR3 loop spans 17 amino acids. The J segment lost 3 bases and the V segment lost 0 bases, leaving 9 bases of the junction unmatched.

The V call is TRBV10-3, the J call TRBJ2-3; no clear D gene. V was cut by 4 bases and J by 2 bases, with 13 bases left in between. The CDR3 spans 15 residues. Germline V CDR1 and CDR2: ENHRY, SYGVKD. The CDR3: CAISGGSAATDTQYF. In nucleotides, the CDR3 is TGTGCCATCAGTGGGGGAAGCGCGGCCACAGATACGCAGTATTTT.

This clonotype was observed a handful of times. The gene calls are TRBV6-1 and TRBJ1-2; D is unresolved. This CDR3 is 12 amino acids long. Deletions cut 3 bases from V and 7 bases from J, with 9 bases between. Germline V CDR1 and CDR2: MNHNS, SASEGT. The CDR3 DNA reads as TGTGCCAGCAGTGAGATGTCGAGTGGCTACACCTTC. This sequence encodes CASSEMSSGYTF.

This clonotype was observed a handful of times. The junction differs from germline at one of its ends, possibly a read error. V usage is TRBV10-1 and J usage is TRBJ2-3; TRBD1 matches at 7 bases. The V gene's germline CDR1 is WNHNN and CDR2 SYGVQD (reference sequence). CDR3 size: 13 residues. In nucleotides, the CDR3 is TGCGCCAGCTGTGACAGGGCCACAGATACGCAGTATTTT. Translation gives CASCDRATDTQYF.

The rearrangement joins TRBV6-4 to TRBJ2-1; 9 nucleotides match TRBD1. J lost 7 bases, V lost 7 bases, and 8 bases had no gene match. Germline V gene lookup returns CDR1 MRHNA and CDR2 SNTAGT. The CDR3 runs to 14 residues. The DNA of the CDR3 is TGTGCCAGCAAAACAGGGGGCTCAGCAAATGAGCAGTTCTTC. This translates into CASKTGGSANEQFF.

The chain joins TRBV7-8 to TRBJ1-5; D is possibly TRBD1 (6 bases). Germline-derived CDR1 and CDR2 are SGHVS and FQNEAQ. The V end was cut by 5 bases, the J end by 0 bases, with 11 bases between. The CDR3 runs to 15 residues. This CDR3 is CASSENRASNQPQHF. In DNA, the CDR3 is TGTGCCAGCAGCGAGAACAGGGCTAGCAATCAGCCCCAGCATTTT.

The gene calls are TRBV20-1 and TRBJ1-6, with 8 bases matching TRBD1. The germline V gene encodes CDR1 DFQATT and CDR2 SNEGSKA (reference sequence). The CDR3 extends over 16 amino acids. Trimming removed 4 bases from V and 2 bases from J; junction bases left unmatched: 7. In DNA, the CDR3 is TGCAGTGCTAATGGTATGACAGGGGCCTATAATTCACCCCTCCACTTT. Translated: CSANGMTGAYNSPLHF.

The chain is built from TRBV6-1 and TRBJ2-3, with 11 bases lining up with TRBD2. V shed 6 bases, J shed 5 bases, and the junction held 10 bases outside the gene matches. The length of the CDR3 is 16 residues. The germline gives CDR1 MNHNS, CDR2 SASEGT. CDR3 in amino acids: CASRAIAGGRGDTQYF. The CDR3 bases are TGTGCCAGCAGAGCCATAGCGGGGGGGCGGGGAGATACGCAGTATTTT.

This clonotype was seen a handful of times. The genes are TRBV2 and TRBJ2-5, with D possibly TRBD2 on 5 matching bases. The CDR3 is 11 residues long. Trimming pared 10 bases from V and 5 bases from J, leaving 11 bases between. Germline assignment: CDR1 SNHLY and CDR2 FYNNEI. The CDR3 coding sequence is TGTGCCACGAGACTACTGGAGACCCAGTACTTC. It translates to CATRLLETQYF.

This clonotype was seen a handful of times. The chain uses TRBV27 and TRBJ2-2; D not certain. Trimming removed 6 bases from V and 0 bases from J, with 8 bases in between. Per the germline V gene, CDR1 is MNHEY and CDR2 is SMNVEV (reference sequence). The CDR3 spans 14 residues. The CDR3 coding sequence is TGTGCCAGCAGGATAGCCGCGAACACCGGGGAGCTGTTTTTT. Translation gives CASRIAANTGELFF.

This clonotype was observed a handful of times. The rearrangement joins TRBV14 to TRBJ2-7; possibly TRBD1 or TRBD2 for D (5 bases each). The V gene's germline CDR1 is SGHDN and CDR2 FVKESK. CDR3 length: 17 amino acids. V gave up 4 bases and J gave up 0 bases, with 19 bases separating them. This CDR3 is CASSRGSASSSSYEQYF. CDR3 nucleotide sequence: TGTGCCAGCAGCCGGGGGTCAGCTTCATCTAGCTCCTACGAGCAGTACTTC.

The chain uses TRBV3-1 and TRBJ1-6; 9 positions agree with TRBD1. CDR3 length equals 12 residues. V was pared by 5 bases and J by 14 bases, with 4 bases of the junction left unmatched. CDR1 and CDR2 from the germline V gene are LGHDT and YNNKEL (reference sequence). The CDR3 coding sequence is TGTGCCAGCAGCGGACAGGGGTCGGCCCTCCACTTT. Encoded protein: CASSGQGSALHF.

J is TRBJ2-1 and V is TRBV11-2, with unresolved D. The CDR3 contains 15 residues. The V end lost 0 bases, the J end lost 4 bases, and 10 bases lay between the germline ends. The germline CDR1 and CDR2 sequences are SGHAT and FQNNGV. DNA for the CDR3: TGTGCCAGCAGCTTAGAGAACCACAAATACAATGAGCAGTTCTTC. As protein: CASSLENHKYNEQFF.

This clonotype was detected a few times. The V call is TRBV3-1, the J call TRBJ1-1; D gene ambiguous. The V gene lost 4 bases and the J gene lost 5 bases, with 11 bases spanning the gap. Germline-derived CDR1 and CDR2 are LGHDT and YNNKEL (reference sequence). This CDR3 spans 13 amino acids. DNA of the CDR3: TGTGCCAGCAGCCCGTTGGCGGGGACTGAAGCTTTCTTT. Amino acid sequence: CASSPLAGTEAFF.

This clonotype was counted only a few times. The J gene is TRBJ1-1, the V gene TRBV9; D remains unclear. V gave up 0 bases and J gave up 1 base, with 4 bases separating them. Germline V gene sequence: CDR1 SGDLS, CDR2 YYNGEE. The CDR3 covers 13 residues. In DNA, the CDR3 is TGTGCCAGCAGCGTAGCACAGAACACTGAAGCTTTCTTT. Translating it yields CASSVAQNTEAFF.

A few counts support this clonotype. The V gene is TRBV21-1, the J gene TRBJ2-7; the D call in the table, TRBD2, was not verified against the DNA. TRBV21-1 is deemed a pseudogene. The length of the CDR3 is 13 residues. CDR3 in amino acids: CASSKAREYEQYV. Written as DNA, the CDR3 is TGTGCCAGCAGCAAAGCGAGGGAGTACGAGCAGTACGTC.

The chain recombines TRBV6-1 with TRBJ2-7; 12 bases fit TRBD2. Germline V lookup: CDR1 MNHNS, CDR2 SASEGT. J lost 5 bases, V lost 0 bases, and 5 bases had no gene match. The CDR3 extends over 16 amino acids. CDR3 region: CASSEALGLAGNEQYF. CDR3 coding DNA: TGTGCCAGCAGTGAAGCTTTAGGACTAGCGGGAAACGAGCAGTACTTC.

The V gene is TRBV7-9, the J gene TRBJ2-2; D gene ambiguous. The CDR3 is 13 amino acids. The germline gives CDR1 SEHNR, CDR2 FQNEAQ (reference sequence). Trimming pared 6 bases from V and 1 base from J, leaving 6 bases between. For the CDR3, the DNA is TGTGCCAGCAGTCCACTGAACACCGGGGAGCTGTTTTTT. This translates into CASSPLNTGELFF.

This clonotype was observed a few times. The chain joins TRBV5-1 to TRBJ1-1; 7 nucleotides line up with TRBD1. Germline assignment: CDR1 SGHRS and CDR2 YFSETQ. The ends lost 3 bases at V and 0 bases at J; junction bases unmatched: 8. This CDR3 has 16 residues. CDR3 amino acids: CASSSGHTGVNTEAFF. CDR3 bases: TGCGCCAGCAGCTCCGGACACACAGGGGTGAACACTGAAGCTTTCTTT. Full variable domain (outside the CDR3, taken from reference TRBV5-1 and TRBJ1-1): KAGVTQTPRYLIKTRGQQVTLSCSPISGHRSVSWYQQTPGQGLQFLFEYFSETQRNKGNFPGRFSGRQFSNSRSEMNVSTLELGDSALYLCASSSGHTGVNTEAFFGQGTRLTVV.

This clonotype appeared a few times. The chain has TRBV5-1 and TRBJ2-5; 9 bases are shared with TRBD2. CDR1 and CDR2 from the germline V gene are SGHRS and YFSETQ. This CDR3 has 15 amino acids. V lost 0 bases, J lost 5 bases, and 5 bases stayed unmatched. The CDR3 loop is CASSLVSGGRETQYF. The CDR3 coding sequence is TGCGCCAGCAGCTTGGTTAGCGGGGGAAGGGAGACCCAGTACTTC.

This clonotype was counted a few times. The chain joins TRBV3-1 to TRBJ2-7; D remains unclear. Trimming removed 0 bases from V and 0 bases from J, with 9 bases in between. Germline V gene lookup returns CDR1 LGHDT and CDR2 YNNKEL (reference sequence). The CDR3 contains 15 residues. CDR3 protein: CASSQDWALSYEQYF. The DNA for the CDR3 is TGTGCCAGCAGCCAAGACTGGGCACTCTCCTACGAGCAGTACTTC.

This clonotype has only one observation. The chain's CDR3 is CASSYSFSGLGELFF. In nucleotides, the CDR3 is TGTGCCAGCAGTTACTCGTTCTCGGGGCTAGGGGAGCTGTTTTTT. The chain uses TRBV6-5 and TRBJ2-2; either TRBD1 or TRBD2 may supply D (5 bases each). The CDR3 consists of 15 residues. CDR1 is MNHEY and CDR2 is SVGAGI in the germline V gene. Between the trimmed V and J ends, which lost 0 bases and 8 bases, there was a span of 13 bases.